This T cell receptor beta chain was sequenced in a study of blood T cell repertoires in COVID-19. As for the study in general: Sample material is recorded as cDNA or gDNA derived from T cells, B-cell-depleted T cells, or PBMCs.

Assay: immunoSEQ multiplex PCR; the TCRdb copy retains only in-frame clones and omits some. The data contain about 160,000 clones, around 82% of them singletons. The study recruited people aged about 18 to 95 years across roughly 23 US areas. The CDR3 contains 16 residues. The V and J ends lost 4 bases and 8 bases respectively, with 20 bases between them. Germline V lookup: CDR1 MNHEY, CDR2 SVGEGT. Sequenced sample: PBMCs or T cells enriched from blood (not recorded which). The source of this sequence is a man between 60 and 75 years old who had recovered from COVID-19. This chain connects TRBV6-2 or TRBV6-3 to TRBJ1-4; no firm D call. In DNA form, the CDR3 reads TGTGCCAGCAGTTCCCCCCGCACCTCGCCGGGGGAAAAACTGTTTTTT. This encodes CASSSPRTSPGEKLFF.